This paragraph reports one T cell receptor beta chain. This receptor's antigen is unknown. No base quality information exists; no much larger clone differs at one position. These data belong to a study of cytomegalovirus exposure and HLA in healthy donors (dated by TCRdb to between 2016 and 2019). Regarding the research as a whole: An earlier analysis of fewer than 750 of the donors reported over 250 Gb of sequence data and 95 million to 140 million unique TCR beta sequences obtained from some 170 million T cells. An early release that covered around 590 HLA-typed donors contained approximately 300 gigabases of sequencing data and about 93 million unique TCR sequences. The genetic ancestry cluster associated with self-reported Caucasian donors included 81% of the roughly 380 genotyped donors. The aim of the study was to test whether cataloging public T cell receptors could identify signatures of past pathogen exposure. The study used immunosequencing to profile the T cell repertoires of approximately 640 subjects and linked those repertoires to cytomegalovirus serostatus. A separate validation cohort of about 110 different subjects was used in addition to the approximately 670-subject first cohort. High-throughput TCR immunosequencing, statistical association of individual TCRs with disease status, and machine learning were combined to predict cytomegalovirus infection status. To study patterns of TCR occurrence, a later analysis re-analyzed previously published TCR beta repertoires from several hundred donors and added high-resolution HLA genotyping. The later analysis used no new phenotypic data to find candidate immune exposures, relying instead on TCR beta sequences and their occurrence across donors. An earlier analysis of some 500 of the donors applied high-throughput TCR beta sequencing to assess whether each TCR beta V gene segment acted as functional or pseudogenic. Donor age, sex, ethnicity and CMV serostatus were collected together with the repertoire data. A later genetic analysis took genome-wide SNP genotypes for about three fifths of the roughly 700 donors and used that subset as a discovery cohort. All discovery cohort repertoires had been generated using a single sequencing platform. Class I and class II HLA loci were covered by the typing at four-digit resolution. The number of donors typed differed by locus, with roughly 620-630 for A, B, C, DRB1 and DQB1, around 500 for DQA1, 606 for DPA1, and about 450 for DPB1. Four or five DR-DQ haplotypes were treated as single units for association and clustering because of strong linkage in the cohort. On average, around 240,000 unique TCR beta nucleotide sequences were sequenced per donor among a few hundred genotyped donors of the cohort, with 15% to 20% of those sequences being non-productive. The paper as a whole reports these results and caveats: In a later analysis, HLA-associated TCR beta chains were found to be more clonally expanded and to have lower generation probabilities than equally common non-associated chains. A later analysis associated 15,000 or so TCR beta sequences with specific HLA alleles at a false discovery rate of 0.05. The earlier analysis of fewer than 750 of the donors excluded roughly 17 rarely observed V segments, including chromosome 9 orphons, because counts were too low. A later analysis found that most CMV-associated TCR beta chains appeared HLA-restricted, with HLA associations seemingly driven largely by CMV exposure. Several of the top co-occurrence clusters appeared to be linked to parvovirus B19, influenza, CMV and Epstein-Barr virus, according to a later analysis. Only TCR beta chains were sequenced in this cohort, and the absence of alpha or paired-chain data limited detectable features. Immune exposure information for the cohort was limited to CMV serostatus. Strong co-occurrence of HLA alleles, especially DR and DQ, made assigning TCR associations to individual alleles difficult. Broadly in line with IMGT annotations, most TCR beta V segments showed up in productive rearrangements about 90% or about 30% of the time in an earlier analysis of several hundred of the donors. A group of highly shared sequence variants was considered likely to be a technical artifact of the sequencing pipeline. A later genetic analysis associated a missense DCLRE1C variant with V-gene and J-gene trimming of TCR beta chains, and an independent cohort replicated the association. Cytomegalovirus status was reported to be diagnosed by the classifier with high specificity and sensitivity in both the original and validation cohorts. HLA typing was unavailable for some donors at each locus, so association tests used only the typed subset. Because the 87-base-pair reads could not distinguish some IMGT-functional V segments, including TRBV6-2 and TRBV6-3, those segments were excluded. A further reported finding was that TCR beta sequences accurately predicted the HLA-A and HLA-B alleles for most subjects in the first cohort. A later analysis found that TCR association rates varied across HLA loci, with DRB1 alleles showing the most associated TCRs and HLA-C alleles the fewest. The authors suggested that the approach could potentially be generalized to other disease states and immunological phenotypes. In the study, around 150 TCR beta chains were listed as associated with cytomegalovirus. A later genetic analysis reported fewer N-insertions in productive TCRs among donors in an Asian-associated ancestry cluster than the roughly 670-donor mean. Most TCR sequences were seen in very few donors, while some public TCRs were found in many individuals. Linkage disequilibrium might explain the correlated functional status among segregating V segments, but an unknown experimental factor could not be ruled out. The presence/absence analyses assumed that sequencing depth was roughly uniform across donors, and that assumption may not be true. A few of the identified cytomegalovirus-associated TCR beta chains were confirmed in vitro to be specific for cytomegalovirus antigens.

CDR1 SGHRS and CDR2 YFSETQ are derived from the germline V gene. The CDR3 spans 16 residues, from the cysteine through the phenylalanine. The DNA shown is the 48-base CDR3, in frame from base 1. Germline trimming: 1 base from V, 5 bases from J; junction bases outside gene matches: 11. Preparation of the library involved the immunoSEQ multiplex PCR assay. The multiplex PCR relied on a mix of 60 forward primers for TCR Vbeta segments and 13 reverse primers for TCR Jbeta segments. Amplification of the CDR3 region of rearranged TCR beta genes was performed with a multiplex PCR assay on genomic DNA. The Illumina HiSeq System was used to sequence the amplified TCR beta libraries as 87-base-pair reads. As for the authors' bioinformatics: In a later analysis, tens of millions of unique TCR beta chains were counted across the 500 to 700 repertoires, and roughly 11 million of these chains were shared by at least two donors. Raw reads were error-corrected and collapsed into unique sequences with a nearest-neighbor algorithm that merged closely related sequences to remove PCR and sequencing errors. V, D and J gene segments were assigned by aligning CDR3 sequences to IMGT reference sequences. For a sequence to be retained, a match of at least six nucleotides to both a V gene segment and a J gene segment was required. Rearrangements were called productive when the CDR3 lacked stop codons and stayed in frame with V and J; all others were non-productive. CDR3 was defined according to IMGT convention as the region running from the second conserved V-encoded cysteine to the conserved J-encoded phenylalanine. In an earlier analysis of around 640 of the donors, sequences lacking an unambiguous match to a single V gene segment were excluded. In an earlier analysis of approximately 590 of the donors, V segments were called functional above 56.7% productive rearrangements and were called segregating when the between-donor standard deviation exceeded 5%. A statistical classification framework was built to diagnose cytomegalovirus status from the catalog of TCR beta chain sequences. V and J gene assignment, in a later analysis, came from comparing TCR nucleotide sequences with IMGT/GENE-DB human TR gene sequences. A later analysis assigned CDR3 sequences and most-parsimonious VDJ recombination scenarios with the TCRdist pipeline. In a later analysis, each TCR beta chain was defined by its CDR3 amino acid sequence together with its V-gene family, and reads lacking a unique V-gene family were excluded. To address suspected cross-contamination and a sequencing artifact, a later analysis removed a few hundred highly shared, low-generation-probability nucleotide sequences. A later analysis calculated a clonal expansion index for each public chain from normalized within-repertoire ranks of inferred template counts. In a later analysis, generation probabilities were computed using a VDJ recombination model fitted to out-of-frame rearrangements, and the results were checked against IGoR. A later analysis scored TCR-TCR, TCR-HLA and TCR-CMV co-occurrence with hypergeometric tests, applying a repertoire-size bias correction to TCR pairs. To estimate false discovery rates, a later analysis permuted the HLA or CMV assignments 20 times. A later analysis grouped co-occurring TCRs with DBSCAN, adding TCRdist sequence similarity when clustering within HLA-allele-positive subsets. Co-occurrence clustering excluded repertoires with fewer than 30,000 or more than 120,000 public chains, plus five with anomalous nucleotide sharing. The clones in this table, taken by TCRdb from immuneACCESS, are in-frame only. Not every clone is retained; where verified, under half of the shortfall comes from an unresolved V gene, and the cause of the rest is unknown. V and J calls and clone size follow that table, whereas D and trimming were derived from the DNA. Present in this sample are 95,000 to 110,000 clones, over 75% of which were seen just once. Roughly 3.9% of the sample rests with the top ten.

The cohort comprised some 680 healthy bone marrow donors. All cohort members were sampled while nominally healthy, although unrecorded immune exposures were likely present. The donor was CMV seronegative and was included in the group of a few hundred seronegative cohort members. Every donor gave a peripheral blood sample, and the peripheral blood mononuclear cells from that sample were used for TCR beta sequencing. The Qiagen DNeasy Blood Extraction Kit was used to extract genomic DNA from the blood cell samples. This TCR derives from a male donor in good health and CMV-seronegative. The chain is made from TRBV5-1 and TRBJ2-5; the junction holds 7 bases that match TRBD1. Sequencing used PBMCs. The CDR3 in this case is CASSLRPWDSWETQYF. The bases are TGCGCCAGCAGCTTGCGGCCTTGGGACAGTTGGGAGACCCAGTACTTC. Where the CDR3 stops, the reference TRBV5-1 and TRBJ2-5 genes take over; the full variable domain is KAGVTQTPRYLIKTRGQQVTLSCSPISGHRSVSWYQQTPGQGLQFLFEYFSETQRNKGNFPGRFSGRQFSNSRSEMNVSTLELGDSALYLCASSLRPWDSWETQYFGPGTRLLVL.